These 22 T cell receptor beta chains were sequenced from one sample in a study of blood T cell repertoires in COVID-19. Method: immunoSEQ multiplex PCR; TCRdb's copy keeps in-frame clones and lacks some. The repertoire holds 200,000 or so clones, with 80% to 90% as singletons. Specimen: PBMCs or T cells enriched from blood (not recorded which). These receptors all come from a woman aged 45 to 65 who had been exposed to COVID-19.

The V and J genes are TRBV19 and TRBJ1-4; 7 positions match TRBD1. Unmatched junction bases numbered 10, after V lost 7 bases and J lost 8 bases. This CDR3 contains 14 residues. The germline V gene encodes CDR1 LNHDA and CDR2 SQIVND (reference sequence). The CDR3 nucleotides read TGTGCCAGTACCCAGACAGGGCGGCGGGAAAAACTGTTTTTT. This sequence encodes CASTQTGRREKLFF.

The rearrangement joins TRBV7-2 to TRBJ2-1; 10 bases match TRBD1. Germline CDR1 SGHTA, CDR2 FQGNSA. The CDR3 sequence is 17 residues long. With 0 bases clipped from V and 4 bases from J, the junction kept 6 bases outside the gene matches. In nucleotides, the CDR3 is TGTGCCAGCAGCTTAGCATCATGGACAGGGGGTTACAATGAGCAGTTCTTC. Translated: CASSLASWTGGYNEQFF.

CDR3 region: CASSLGLSNTGELFF. CDR3 DNA sequence: TGTGCCAGCAGCTTGGGGCTCTCGAACACCGGGGAGCTGTTTTTT. The gene calls are TRBV11-2 and TRBJ2-2; possibly TRBD1 for D (5 bases). Trimming took off 3 bases at V and 0 bases at J, with 8 bases between the two ends. Per germline, CDR1 SGHAT and CDR2 FQNNGV. The CDR3 sequence is 15 residues long.

The rearrangement links TRBV6-5 to TRBJ2-2, with TRBD2 as a possible D gene (6 bases). Germline-derived CDR1 and CDR2 are MNHEY and SVGAGI. The CDR3 is made up of 14 amino acids. The CDR3 reads CATRRGPNTGELFF. CDR3 bases: TGTGCTACCAGGAGGGGACCGAACACCGGGGAGCTGTTTTTT.

The chain carries TRBV7-6 and TRBJ1-1, with D possibly being TRBD1 (5 bases). Per the germline V gene, CDR1 is SGHVS and CDR2 is FNYEAQ. This CDR3 is built from 14 residues. V dropped 6 bases and J dropped 6 bases, with 17 bases sitting between them. The CDR3: CASRGGRTGSEAFF. In nucleotides, the CDR3 is TGTGCCAGCAGGGGGGGACGCACGGGGTCTGAAGCTTTCTTT. The complete variable domain, with remaining parts taken from reference TRBV7-6 and TRBJ1-1, reads GAGVSQSPRYKVTKRGQDVALRCDPISGHVSLYWYRQALGQGPEFLTYFNYEAQQDKSGLPNDRFSAERPEGSISTLTIQRTEQRDSAMYRCASRGGRTGSEAFFGQGTRLTVV.

J is TRBJ1-1 and V is TRBV7-9; 8 positions match TRBD1. V was clipped by 5 bases and J by 8 bases; unmatched bases: 13. This CDR3 spans 15 amino acids. Germline CDR1 and CDR2: SEHNR and FQNEAQ (reference sequence). CDR3 coding DNA: TGTGCCAGCAGCCAGGGGGCAGGAACCTACTTCGAAGCTTTCTTT. It specifies CASSQGAGTYFEAFF.

The V and J genes are TRBV9 and TRBJ1-3; D might be TRBD1 (5 bases). Trimming removed 4 bases from V and 0 bases from J, with 14 bases in between. CDR1 and CDR2 from the germline V gene are SGDLS and YYNGEE. This CDR3 is 16 amino acids long. For the CDR3, the DNA is TGTGCCAGCAGCCACCTTCGCGGGACCTCTGGAAACACCATATATTTT. Translating it yields CASSHLRGTSGNTIYF.

This clone has just a few counts. The chain is built from TRBV7-8 and TRBJ2-7; 7 bases fit TRBD1. V lost 5 bases, J lost 9 bases, and 7 bases stayed unmatched. Looked up from germline, CDR1 is SGHVS and CDR2 is FQNEAQ. This CDR3 contains 12 residues. The CDR3 DNA reads TGTGCCAGCAGCCCAACAGGGGCGGGGCAGTACTTC. It translates to CASSPTGAGQYF.

The gene calls are TRBV7-8 and TRBJ2-5, with a weak D call TRBD2 (5 bases). With 3 bases removed from V and 1 base from J, the gap between germline ends came to 15 bases. Germline lookup yields CDR1 SGHVS and CDR2 FQNEAQ. The CDR3 sequence is 16 residues long. In DNA, the CDR3 is TGTGCCAGCAGCTTTCCATCCATCAGCGGCCAAGAGACCCAGTACTTC. Protein product: CASSFPSISGQETQYF.

The rearrangement links TRBV19 to TRBJ2-3, with no clear D. CDR3 length: 13 residues. Per the germline V gene, CDR1 is LNHDA and CDR2 is SQIVND (reference sequence). Between the trimmed V and J ends, which lost 6 bases and 1 base, there was a span of 8 bases. This chain's CDR3 is CASSEAGTDTQYF. Here the CDR3 DNA reads TGTGCCAGTAGCGAGGCAGGCACAGATACGCAGTATTTT.

The V call is TRBV7-2, the J call TRBJ2-3; a possible D gene is TRBD2 (6 bases). The germline CDR1 and CDR2 sequences are SGHTA and FQGNSA. The CDR3 is 17 residues long. Trimming took 2 bases from V and 4 from J, leaving 19 bases between them. The CDR3 nucleotides read TGTGCCAGCAGCTTAAGGACACAACTAGCCGGGGCAGATACGCAGTATTTT. Its translation is CASSLRTQLAGADTQYF. Full variable domain (remainder filled in from reference TRBV7-2 and TRBJ2-3): GAGVSQSPSNKVTEKGKDVELRCDPISGHTALYWYRQSLGQGLEFLIYFQGNSAPDKSGLPSDRFSAERTGGSVSTLTIQRTQQEDSAVYLCASSLRTQLAGADTQYFGPGTRLTVL.

The chain couples TRBV11-2 to TRBJ2-5; D uncertain. CDR1 SGHAT and CDR2 FQNNGV come from the germline V gene. The CDR3 contains 15 residues. V shed 4 bases and J shed 5 bases, with 17 bases lying between them. The CDR3: CASSSSPRLEETQYF. In nucleotides, the CDR3 is TGTGCCAGCAGCTCATCCCCGCGGCTTGAGGAGACCCAGTACTTC. The whole variable domain, filled in from reference TRBV11-2 and TRBJ2-5, reads EAGVAQSPRYKIIEKRQSVAFWCNPISGHATLYWYQQILGQGPKLLIQFQNNGVVDDSQLPKDRFSAERLKGVDSTLKIQPAKLEDSAVYLCASSSSPRLEETQYFGPGTRLLVL.

The chain employs TRBV3-1 (or the pseudogene TRBV3-2) and TRBJ2-7, with D perhaps matching TRBD1 (5 bases). Germline V gene data show CDR1 as LGHDT and CDR2 as YNNKEL (reference sequence). The CDR3 length is 14 residues. The germline V and J ends were trimmed by 0 bases and 3 bases, with 9 bases remaining between them. The CDR3 DNA is TGTGCCAGCAGCCAAGAGGGGCGGATCTACGAGCAGTACTTC. Protein product: CASSQEGRIYEQYF.

CDR3 region: CASGLVRQGNTGELFF. CDR3 DNA: TGTGCTAGTGGTTTGGTACGACAGGGAAACACCGGGGAGCTGTTTTTT. V is TRBV12-5 and J is TRBJ2-2; 7 bases fit TRBD1. Germline loops: CDR1 LGHNT, CDR2 FRNRAP. The trim removed 0 bases at V and 2 bases at J, leaving 3 bases unmatched. The CDR3 covers 16 residues.

The V call is TRBV10-3, the J call TRBJ1-2, with D uncertain. Deletions cut 2 bases from V and 3 bases from J, with 7 bases between. This CDR3 comprises 13 residues. Germline values: CDR1 ENHRY, CDR2 SYGVKD. DNA of the CDR3: TGTGCCATCAGTGAGCGGGGTGACTATGGCTACACCTTC. Its protein is CAISERGDYGYTF.

V gene TRBV7-9 combines with J gene TRBJ2-3; 8 nucleotides match TRBD2. CDR3 size: 15 residues. V lost 7 bases, J lost 3 bases, and 9 bases stayed unmatched. Germline CDR1 and CDR2: SEHNR and FQNEAQ (reference sequence). This chain's CDR3 is CASTLTGGPTDTQYF. CDR3 nucleotides: TGTGCCAGCACTCTGACGGGGGGGCCGACAGATACGCAGTATTTT.

The V gene is TRBV11-2, the J gene TRBJ2-7, with a possible D match to TRBD2 (5 bases). The length of the CDR3 is 14 residues. Germline V lookup: CDR1 SGHAT, CDR2 FQNNGV. Trimming pared 1 base from V and 3 bases from J, leaving 10 bases between. This CDR3 reads CASSLGPGNYEQYF. The CDR3 coding sequence is TGTGCCAGCAGCTTAGGCCCCGGGAACTACGAGCAGTACTTC.

The CDR3 loop is CASSDNQFNQPQHF. The CDR3 nucleotides read TGTGCCAGCAGTGACAATCAATTTAATCAGCCCCAGCATTTT. The chain uses TRBV6-1 and TRBJ1-5, with D unclear. CDR3 length equals 14 residues. From germline, CDR1 is MNHNS and CDR2 SASEGT. The V and J ends lost 3 bases and 4 bases respectively, with 10 bases between them.

This clone was observed a few times. The chain is built from TRBV6-1 and TRBJ1-5; no clear D. The germline CDR1 and CDR2 sequences are MNHNS and SASEGT. The CDR3 is made up of 17 amino acids. V was cut by 0 bases and J by 0 bases, with 12 bases left in between. CDR3 sequence reads: CASSEAPSPYSNQPQHF. DNA for the CDR3: TGTGCCAGCAGTGAAGCGCCCAGTCCTTATAGCAATCAGCCCCAGCATTTT.

This clone was recorded once. This chain links TRBV4-1 with TRBJ1-2; D is unclear. The CDR3 consists of 17 residues. The V end lost 5 bases, the J end lost 7 bases, and 26 bases lay between the germline ends. Germline-derived CDR1 and CDR2 are MGHRA and YSYEKL. The CDR3 DNA is TGCGCCAGCAGCTCTTTGATTGCAGCGGCGCCAAGAGGTGGCTACACCTTC. Its translation is CASSSLIAAAPRGGYTF.

This clone was observed many times. The J gene is TRBJ2-6, the V gene TRBV19; D perhaps matches TRBD2 (6 bases). V was clipped by 3 bases and J by 2 bases, with 11 bases between them. Germline loops: CDR1 LNHDA, CDR2 SQIVND (reference sequence). The CDR3 totals 16 residues. CDR3 DNA sequence: TGTGCCAGTAGTATGGAGGAGGGGACTGGGGCCAACGTCCTGACTTTC. Residues: CASSMEEGTGANVLTF.

Here the CDR3 DNA reads TGTGCCAGCAGTCTTTCCGGGACAGGGAACACCGGGGAGCTGTTTTTT. Translation: CASSLSGTGNTGELFF. V gene TRBV6-6 combines with J gene TRBJ2-2; 8 positions match TRBD1. The length of the CDR3 is 16 residues. In germline, CDR1 is MNHNY, CDR2 SVGAGI (reference sequence). V was pared by 5 bases and J by 1 base, with 6 bases of the junction left unmatched.